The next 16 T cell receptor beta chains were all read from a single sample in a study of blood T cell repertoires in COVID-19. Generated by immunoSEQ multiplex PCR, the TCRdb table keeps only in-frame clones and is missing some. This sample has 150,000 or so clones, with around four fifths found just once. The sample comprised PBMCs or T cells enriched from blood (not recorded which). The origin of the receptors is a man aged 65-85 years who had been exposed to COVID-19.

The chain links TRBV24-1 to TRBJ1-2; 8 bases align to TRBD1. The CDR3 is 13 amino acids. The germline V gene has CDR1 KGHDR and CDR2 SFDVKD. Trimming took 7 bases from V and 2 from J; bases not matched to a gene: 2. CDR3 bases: TGTGCCACCAGCCGGGACAGGAACTATGGCTACACCTTC. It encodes CATSRDRNYGYTF.

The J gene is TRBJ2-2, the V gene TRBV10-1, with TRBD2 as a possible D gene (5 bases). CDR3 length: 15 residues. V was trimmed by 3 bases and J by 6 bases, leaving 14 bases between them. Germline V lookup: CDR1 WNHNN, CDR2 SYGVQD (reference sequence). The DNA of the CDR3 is TGCGCCAGCAGTGATATCAGCGGTGGAGCCGGGGAGCTGTTTTTT. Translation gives CASSDISGGAGELFF.

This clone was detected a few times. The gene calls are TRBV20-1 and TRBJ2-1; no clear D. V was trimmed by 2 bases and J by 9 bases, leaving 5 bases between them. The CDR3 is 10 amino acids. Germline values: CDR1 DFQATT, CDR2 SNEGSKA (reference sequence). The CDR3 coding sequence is TGCAGTGCTAGACAGTTTGAGCAGTTCTTC. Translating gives CSARQFEQFF.

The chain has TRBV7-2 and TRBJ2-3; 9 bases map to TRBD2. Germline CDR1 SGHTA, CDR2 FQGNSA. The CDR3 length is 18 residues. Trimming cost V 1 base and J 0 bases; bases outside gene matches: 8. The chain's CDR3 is CASSLGSSGTTSTDTQYF. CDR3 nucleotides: TGTGCCAGCAGCTTAGGATCTAGCGGGACCACTAGCACAGATACGCAGTATTTT.

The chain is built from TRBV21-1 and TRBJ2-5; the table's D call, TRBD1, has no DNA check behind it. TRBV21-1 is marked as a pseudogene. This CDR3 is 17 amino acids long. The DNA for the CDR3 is TGTGCCAGCATCATTTCTCGTCGGGACAGGGGGCGAGAGACCCAGTACTTC. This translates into CASIISRRDRGRETQYF.

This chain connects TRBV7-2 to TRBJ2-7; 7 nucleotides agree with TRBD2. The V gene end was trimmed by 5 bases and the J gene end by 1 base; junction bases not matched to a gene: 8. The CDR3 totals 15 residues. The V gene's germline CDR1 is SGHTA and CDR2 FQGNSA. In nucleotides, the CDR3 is TGTGCCAGCAGCGCGGGACTACTAACTTCCTACGAGCAGTACTTC. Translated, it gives CASSAGLLTSYEQYF. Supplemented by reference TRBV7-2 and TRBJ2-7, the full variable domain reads GAGVSQSPSNKVTEKGKDVELRCDPISGHTALYWYRQSLGQGLEFLIYFQGNSAPDKSGLPSDRFSAERTGGSVSTLTIQRTQQEDSAVYLCASSAGLLTSYEQYFGPGTRLTVT.

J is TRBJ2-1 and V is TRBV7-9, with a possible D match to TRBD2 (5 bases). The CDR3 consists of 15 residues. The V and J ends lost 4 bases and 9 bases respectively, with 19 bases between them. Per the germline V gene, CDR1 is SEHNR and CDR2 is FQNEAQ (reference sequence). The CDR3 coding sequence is TGTGCCAGCAGCTCCCGGGAATTACTAGTTGGTGAGCAGTTCTTC. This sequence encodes CASSSRELLVGEQFF.

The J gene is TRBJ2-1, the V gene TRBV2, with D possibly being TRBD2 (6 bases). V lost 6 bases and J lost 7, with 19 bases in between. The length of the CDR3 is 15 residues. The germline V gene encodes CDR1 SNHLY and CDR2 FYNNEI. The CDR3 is CASRDYSGTRNEQFF. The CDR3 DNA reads TGTGCCAGCAGGGACTATAGCGGCACAAGAAATGAGCAGTTCTTC.

The DNA of the CDR3 is TGTGCCAGCAGGGAACAGGGGGCCACTGAAGCTTTCTTT. Protein: CASREQGATEAFF. This sequence joins TRBV12-3 or TRBV12-4 and TRBJ1-1, with 9 bases matching TRBD1. V shed 6 bases and J 4 bases; nucleotides not matched to a gene: 3. This CDR3 has 13 residues.

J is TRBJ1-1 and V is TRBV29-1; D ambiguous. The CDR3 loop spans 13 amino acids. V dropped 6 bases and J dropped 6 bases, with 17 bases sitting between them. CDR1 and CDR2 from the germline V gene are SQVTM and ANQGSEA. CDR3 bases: TGCAGCGTAAAAAAGCTGGAGACCGCTGAAGCTTTCTTT. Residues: CSVKKLETAEAFF.

As DNA, the CDR3 is TGTGCCAGCAGCGCCGGGGAGGGAGGCGGAAACACCATATATTTT. Its protein is CASSAGEGGGNTIYF. This chain links TRBV7-2 with TRBJ1-3; D is unclear. The CDR3 consists of 15 residues. V was cut by 5 bases and J by 4 bases, with 15 bases left in between. Germline-derived CDR1 and CDR2 are SGHTA and FQGNSA.

The CDR3 loop is CASSRWDRGRENPLHF. The CDR3, as DNA: TGTGCCAGCAGTCGATGGGACAGGGGGCGAGAGAATCCCCTCCACTTT. The chain is built from TRBV6-2 or TRBV6-3 and TRBJ1-6, with 12 bases lining up with TRBD1. V trimming: 5 bases; J trimming: 13 bases; junction bases outside the gene matches: 12. Looked up from germline, CDR1 is MNHEY and CDR2 is SVGEGT. The CDR3 is made up of 16 amino acids.

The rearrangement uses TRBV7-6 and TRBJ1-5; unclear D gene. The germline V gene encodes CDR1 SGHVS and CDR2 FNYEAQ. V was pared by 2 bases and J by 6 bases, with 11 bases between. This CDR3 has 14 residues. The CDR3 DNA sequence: TGTGCCAGCAGCTTATCGGGGAGGGTTCAGCCCCAGCATTTT. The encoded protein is CASSLSGRVQPQHF.

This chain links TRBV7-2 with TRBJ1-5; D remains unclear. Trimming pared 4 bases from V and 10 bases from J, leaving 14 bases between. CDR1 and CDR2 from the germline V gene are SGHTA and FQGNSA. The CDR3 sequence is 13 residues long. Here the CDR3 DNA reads TGTGCCAGCAGCTCCAGACTTTCGGGACCCCAGCATTTT. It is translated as CASSSRLSGPQHF. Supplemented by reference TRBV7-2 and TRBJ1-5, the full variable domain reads GAGVSQSPSNKVTEKGKDVELRCDPISGHTALYWYRQSLGQGLEFLIYFQGNSAPDKSGLPSDRFSAERTGGSVSTLTIQRTQQEDSAVYLCASSSRLSGPQHFGDGTRLSIL.

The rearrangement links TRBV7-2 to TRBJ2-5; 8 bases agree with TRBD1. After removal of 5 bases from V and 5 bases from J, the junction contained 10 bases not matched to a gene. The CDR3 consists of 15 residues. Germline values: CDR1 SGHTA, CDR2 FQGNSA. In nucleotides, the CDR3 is TGTGCCAGCAGCCCAGGGACAGGCGGCGCCGAGACCCAGTACTTC. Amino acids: CASSPGTGGAETQYF.

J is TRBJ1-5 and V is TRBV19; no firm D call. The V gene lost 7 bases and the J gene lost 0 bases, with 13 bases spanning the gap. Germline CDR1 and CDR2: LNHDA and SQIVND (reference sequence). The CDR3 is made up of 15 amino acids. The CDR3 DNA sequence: TGTGCCAGTAAGGTCTCGGGAAATAGCAATCAGCCCCAGCATTTT. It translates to CASKVSGNSNQPQHF.